This TCR beta chain was captured by sequencing in a study of shared clonotypes between healthy human individuals (dated by TCRdb to 2018 to 2020). In terms of the full investigation: The cohort included a few men and a couple of women between 18 and 49 years of age. To increase sequencing depth and limit assay-specific biases, TCR repertoire library preparation and sequencing were carried out by different laboratories using diverse techniques. For each donor, CD4 naive and CD4 memory were each run on three plates, CD8 naive on two plates, and CD8 memory on one plate. Each donor's leukapheresis produced roughly between about 0.9 and 9.5 billion PBMCs. To estimate repertoire size and how much clonotype sharing occurs between individuals, the study deeply sequenced the blood TCR repertoires of about five healthy adults. Broader findings and caveats from the paper: Sampling was restricted to blood, and TCR repertoires in tissues likely differ from the TCR repertoires found in blood. Across several donors, approximately 4.6% of naive CD4, roughly 3.4% of naive CD8, roughly 2.2% of memory CD4, and approximately 0.4% of memory CD8 clonotypes were shared. Rarefaction of sorted-subset datasets indicated incomplete sequencing despite the large sequencing depth. Clonotypes shared by all four sorted-subset donors showed higher generation probabilities than non-shared clonotypes. Based on pairwise subsampling, the degree of clonotype sharing among donors was expected to be affected by sequencing depth. Because the study included only a small number of donors, the genetic and exposure-history diversity represented was limited. Naive subsets generally had larger estimated clonotype richness than memory subsets.

CDR1 MDHEN and CDR2 SYDVKM were looked up in the germline V gene. V loses 2 bases, J loses 4 bases, and the germline ends lie 14 bases apart. From the cysteine up to the phenylalanine, the CDR3 has a length of 16 residues. CDR3 DNA is the only sequence kept; it has 48 bases, read in frame from the first base. The table lists this clone with a count of one. It has no known antigen specificity. The sample holds no much larger clone one base away, and base qualities are not on file. Healthy HIV-negative adults with no recently reported acute infections or vaccinations were included as donors. Every donor was a Caucasian adult living in Nashville, Tennessee, USA. Magnetic negative selection was used to enrich CD4+ T cells, after which naive cells were positively selected on CD45RA and the negative fraction became the memory subset. After blood collection by leukapheresis, PBMCs were isolated using Ficoll-Histopaque density gradient centrifugation and then cryopreserved in the vapor phase of liquid nitrogen. Purity and quantity of every magnetically sorted T cell population were checked by analytical flow cytometry. Each sorted fraction had its genomic DNA isolated and then quantified by UV absorbance on a Nanodrop 2000c.

Using the deep immunoSEQ assay, multiplex PCR amplified TCR CDR3 regions from genomic DNA. Genomic DNA extracted from each cell subset was distributed evenly over all wells of several immunoSEQ 96-well plates, and each plate served as one replicate. For sorted subsets, 150 to 250 ng of genomic DNA, equivalent to 25,000 to 35,000 T cell genomes, went into each replicate PCR. Purified libraries were quantified with a Qubit 3.0 fluorometer, sized on a Bioanalyzer 2100, and re-quantified with the KAPA Library Quantification kit. A separate single-read 150-cycle Illumina NextSeq 550 flow cell was used to sequence each immunoSEQ 96-well plate. The authors' pipeline ran thus. Because only junctional sequences without quality scores were contained in the immunoSEQ output, filtering matching that applied to full-length reads could not be performed. Sequences were annotated with PyIR, a Python wrapper for IgBLAST v1.9, using IMGT germline references to assign V/J genes and CDR3. Reads with weak V/J assignments (E-value above 1e-6), missing CDR3, stop codons, out-of-frame junctions, or ambiguous translated residues were removed. V3J clonotypes were defined by identical inferred V gene, J gene, and CDR3 amino acid sequence. The percentage overlap between two repertoires was calculated by dividing the number of shared unique clonotypes by the size of the smaller repertoire. Three approaches were used to assess repertoire richness: RTK rarefaction, the Chao1 estimator, and Recon v2.1 estimates of unobserved clonotypes. Generation probabilities were computed with OLGA for all TCRbeta clonotypes obtained by the gDNA method from several donors. TCRdb mirrors the immuneACCESS table, restricted to in-frame sequences. Some clones are absent from its copies; in checked studies, under half trace to an unresolved V gene, and the reason for the others is unknown. V, J and clone size were drawn from that table, and D and trimming were deduced from the DNA. Counted in this sample were over 2 million clones; just under 95% of them appeared once. Of the sample, about 0.41% falls within the top ten clones.

The chain employs TRBV28 and TRBJ1-4; TRBD1 is a possible D gene, resting on 6 matching bases. The source of this sequence is a man between 18 and 29 years old in good health. Some clones in this sample may be carry-over from other donors' samples. Material: naive CD4+ T cells from PBMCs. According to the study, the label for this sample's cell subset or site signals: CD45RA+ positively selected. The DNA sequence reads TGTGCCAGCAGTTTAAGACAGGCAACTAATAATGAAAAACTGTTTTTT. Its translation reads: CASSLRQATNNEKLFF.